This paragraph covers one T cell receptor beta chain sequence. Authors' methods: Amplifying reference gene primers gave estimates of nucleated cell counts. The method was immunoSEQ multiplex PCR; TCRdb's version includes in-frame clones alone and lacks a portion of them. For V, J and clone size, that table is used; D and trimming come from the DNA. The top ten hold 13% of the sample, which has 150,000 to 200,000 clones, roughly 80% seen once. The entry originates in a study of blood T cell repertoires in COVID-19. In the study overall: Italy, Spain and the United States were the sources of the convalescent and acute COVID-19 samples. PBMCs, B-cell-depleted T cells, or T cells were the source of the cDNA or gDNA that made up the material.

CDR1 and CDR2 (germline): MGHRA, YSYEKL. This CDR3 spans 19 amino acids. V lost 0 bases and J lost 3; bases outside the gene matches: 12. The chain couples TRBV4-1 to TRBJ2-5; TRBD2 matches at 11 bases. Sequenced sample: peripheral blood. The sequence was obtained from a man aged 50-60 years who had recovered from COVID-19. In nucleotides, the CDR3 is TGCGCCAGCAGCCAAGAGTTGGGCCTAGCGGGAGGAGACGAAGAGACCCAGTACTTC. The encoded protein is CASSQELGLAGGDEETQYF.